One sample yielded the 2 T cell receptor beta chains listed below, sequenced in a study of cytomegalovirus exposure and HLA in healthy donors. The table came from immunoSEQ multiplex PCR; TCRdb's copy has only in-frame clones and leaves some out. The sample has 150,000 to 200,000 clones; 84% are singletons. Sequencing used PBMCs. The receptors were sampled from a man aged 18 to 29 in good health and CMV-seropositive.

V usage is TRBV28 and J usage is TRBJ1-5; D uncertain. The CDR3 has 15 residues. Germline CDR1 and CDR2: MDHEN and SYDVKM. Deletions cut 2 bases from V and 2 bases from J, with 10 bases between. In nucleotides, the CDR3 is TGTGCCAGCAGTTTAGGAGGGAGTCGCAATCAGCCCCAGCATTTT. It is translated as CASSLGGSRNQPQHF.

This rearrangement joins TRBV6-5 to TRBJ2-7; a possible D gene is TRBD2 (5 bases). The CDR3 has 15 residues. V shed 5 bases and J shed 1 base, with 15 bases lying between them. Germline loops: CDR1 MNHEY, CDR2 SVGAGI. The CDR3 spells CASSAPGLASYEQYF. CDR3 nucleotides: TGTGCCAGCAGTGCTCCGGGTCTAGCTTCCTACGAGCAGTACTTC.